The clone carrying this T cell receptor (beta chain) was seen ten or more times. What it binds is not known. This sample is part of a study of T cell repertoires in cytomegalovirus infection. Overall study: Matching HLA type, along with CMV infection, was indicated by public TCR beta signatures. Study results and caveats: The ex vivo response was dominated by HLA-C-restricted CMV-specific TCR beta clonotypes. Of the TCR beta families, the public ones yielded a cumulative frequency that identified carriers of CMV plus the relevant HLA.

TCRdb processed the reads anew with MiXCR; each CDR3 protein has one entry. This table has approximately 140,000 distinct CDR3 sequences, roughly a quarter appearing once. Germline V CDR1 and CDR2: SGHTA, FQGNSA. V lost 3 bases, J lost 5 bases, and 13 bases lay in between. This CDR3 region has 14 residues. The receptor was derived from a human donor in good health (CMV status not recorded). Some clones in this sample may be carry-over from other donors' samples. The chain joins TRBV7-2 to TRBJ2-5, with D possibly being TRBD2 (5 bases). Sequencing was carried out using PBMCs, sequenced either directly or after in vitro stimulation (not recorded which). The CDR3 nucleotides read TGTGCCAGCAGCTTGGAGCAGGCTAGCGAGACCCAGTACTTC. Its translation: CASSLEQASETQYF. The full variable domain, completed using reference TRBV7-2 and TRBJ2-5, is GAGVSQSPSNKVTEKGKDVELRCDPISGHTALYWYRQSLGQGLEFLIYFQGNSAPDKSGLPSDRFSAERTGGSVSTLTIQRTQQEDSAVYLCASSLEQASETQYFGPGTRLLVL.